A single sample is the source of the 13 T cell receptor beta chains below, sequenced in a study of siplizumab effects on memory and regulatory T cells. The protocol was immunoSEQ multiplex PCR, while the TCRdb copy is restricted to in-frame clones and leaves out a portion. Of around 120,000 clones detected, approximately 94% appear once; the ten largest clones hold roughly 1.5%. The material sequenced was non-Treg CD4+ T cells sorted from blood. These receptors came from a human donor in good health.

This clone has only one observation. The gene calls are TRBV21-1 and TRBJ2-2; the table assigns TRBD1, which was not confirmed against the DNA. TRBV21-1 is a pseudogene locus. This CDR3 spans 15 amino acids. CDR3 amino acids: CASSFLTGLTGELFF. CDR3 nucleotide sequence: TGTGCCAGCAGCTTTCTGACAGGCTTGACCGGGGAGCTGTTTTTT.

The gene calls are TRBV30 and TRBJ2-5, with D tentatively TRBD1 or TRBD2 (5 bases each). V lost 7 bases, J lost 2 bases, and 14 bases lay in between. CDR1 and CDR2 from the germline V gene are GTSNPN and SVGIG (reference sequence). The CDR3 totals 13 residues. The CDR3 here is CASSGREQETQYF. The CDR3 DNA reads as TGTGCCTCTTCGGGACGGGAACAAGAGACCCAGTACTTC.

The CDR3 spells CSVGQGGNQPQHF. The CDR3 DNA is TGCAGCGTTGGACAGGGGGGGAATCAGCCCCAGCATTTT. This chain connects TRBV29-1 to TRBJ1-5; 9 bases are a match to TRBD1. Germline V gene data show CDR1 as SQVTM and CDR2 as ANQGSEA. This CDR3 has 13 amino acids. With 4 bases clipped from V and 4 bases from J, the junction kept 2 bases outside the gene matches.

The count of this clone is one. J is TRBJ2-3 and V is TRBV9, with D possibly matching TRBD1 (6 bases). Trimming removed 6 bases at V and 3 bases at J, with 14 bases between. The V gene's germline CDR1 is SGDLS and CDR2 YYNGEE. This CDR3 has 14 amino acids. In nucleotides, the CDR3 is TGTGCCAGCAATAGGAACAGGGCTACAGATACGCAGTATTTT. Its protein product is CASNRNRATDTQYF.

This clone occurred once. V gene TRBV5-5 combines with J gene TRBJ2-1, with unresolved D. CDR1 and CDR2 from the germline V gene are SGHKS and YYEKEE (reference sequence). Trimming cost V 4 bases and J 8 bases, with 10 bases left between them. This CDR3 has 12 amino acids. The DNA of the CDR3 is TGTGCCAGCAGCCCCAACCTGTATGAGCAGTTCTTC. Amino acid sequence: CASSPNLYEQFF.

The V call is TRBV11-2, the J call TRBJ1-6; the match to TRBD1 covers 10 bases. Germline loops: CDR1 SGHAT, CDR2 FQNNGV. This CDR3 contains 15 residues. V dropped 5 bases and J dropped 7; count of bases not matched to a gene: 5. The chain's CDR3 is CASSTPGQGNSPLHF. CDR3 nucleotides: TGTGCCAGCAGCACACCGGGACAGGGGAATTCACCCCTCCACTTT.

The CDR3 region is CASSTDREETQYF. The CDR3 nucleotides are TGTGCCAGCAGCACCGACAGGGAGGAGACCCAGTACTTC. The chain joins TRBV7-7 to TRBJ2-5, with TRBD1 identical over 7 bases. CDR3 size: 13 residues. The V and J ends lost 5 bases and 5 bases, in that order; junction bases with no gene match: 5. CDR1 is SSHAT and CDR2 is FNYEAQ in the germline V gene (reference sequence).

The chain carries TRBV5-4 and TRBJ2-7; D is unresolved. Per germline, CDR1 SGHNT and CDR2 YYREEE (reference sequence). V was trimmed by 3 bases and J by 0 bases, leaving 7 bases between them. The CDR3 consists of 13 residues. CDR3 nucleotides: TGTGCCAGCAGCTCGAGCCTCTCCTACGAGCAGTACTTC. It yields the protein CASSSSLSYEQYF.

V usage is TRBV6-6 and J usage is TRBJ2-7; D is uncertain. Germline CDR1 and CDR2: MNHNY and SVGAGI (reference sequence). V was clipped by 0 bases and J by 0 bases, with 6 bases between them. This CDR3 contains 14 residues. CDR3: CASSYSANSYEQYF. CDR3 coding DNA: TGTGCCAGCAGTTACTCGGCTAACTCCTACGAGCAGTACTTC.

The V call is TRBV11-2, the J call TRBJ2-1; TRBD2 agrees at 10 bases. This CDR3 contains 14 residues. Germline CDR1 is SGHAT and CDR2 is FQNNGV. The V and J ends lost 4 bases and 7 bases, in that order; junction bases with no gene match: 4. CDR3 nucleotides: TGTGCCAGCAGCTCAAGAGCGGGGGGGAATGAGCAGTTCTTC. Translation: CASSSRAGGNEQFF.

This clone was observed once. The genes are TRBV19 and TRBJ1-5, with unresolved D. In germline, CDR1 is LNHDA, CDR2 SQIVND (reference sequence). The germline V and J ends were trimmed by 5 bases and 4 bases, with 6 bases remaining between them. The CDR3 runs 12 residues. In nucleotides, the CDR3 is TGTGCCAGTAGTCCTCAGAATCAGCCCCAGCATTTT. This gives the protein CASSPQNQPQHF.

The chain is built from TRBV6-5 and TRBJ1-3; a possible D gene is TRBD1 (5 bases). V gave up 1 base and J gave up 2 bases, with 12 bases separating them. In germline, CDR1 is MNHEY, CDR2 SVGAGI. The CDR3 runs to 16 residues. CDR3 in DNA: TGTGCCAGCAGTTACTTGGGGCCGAAGGCTGGAAACACCATATATTTT. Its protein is CASSYLGPKAGNTIYF.

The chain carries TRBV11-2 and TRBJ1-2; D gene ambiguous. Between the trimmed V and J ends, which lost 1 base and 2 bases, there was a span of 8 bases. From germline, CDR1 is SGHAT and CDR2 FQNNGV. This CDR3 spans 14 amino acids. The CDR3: CASSLVQVNYGYTF. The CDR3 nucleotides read TGTGCCAGCAGCTTAGTCCAGGTGAACTATGGCTACACCTTC. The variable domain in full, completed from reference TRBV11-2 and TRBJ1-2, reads EAGVAQSPRYKIIEKRQSVAFWCNPISGHATLYWYQQILGQGPKLLIQFQNNGVVDDSQLPKDRFSAERLKGVDSTLKIQPAKLEDSAVYLCASSLVQVNYGYTFGSGTRLTVV.